Listed here are 25 T cell receptor beta chains from one sample, sequenced in a study of T cells in Graves' hyperthyroidism and ophthalmopathy. Researchers amplified the TCR beta CDR3 regions from RNA transcripts. HTBI primers drove first-round RT-PCR of the TCR CDR3. TCRdb re-called the multiplex PCR reads with MiXCR, one entry per CDR3 protein. The data show approximately 720,000 distinct CDR3 sequences, with approximately 18% seen just once and 16% held by the top ten. Material for sequencing was blood. These TCRs come from a woman between 50 and 59 years old with Graves' hyperthyroidism that later progressed to Graves' ophthalmopathy.

This clonotype was found many times. V usage is TRBV5-1 and J usage is TRBJ1-4; 10 bases match TRBD1. V gave up 4 bases and J gave up 7 bases; unmatched junction bases: 1. Germline CDR1 SGHRS, CDR2 YFSETQ. This CDR3 comprises 13 residues. The DNA for the CDR3 is TGCGCCAGCAGCGGGACAGGGGTTGAAAAACTGTTTTTT. Translated: CASSGTGVEKLFF.

This clonotype was seen ten or more times. This chain uses TRBV9 with TRBJ2-5, with a tentative D call TRBD2 (6 bases). Trimming stripped 0 bases from V and 5 bases from J, with 11 bases between. The CDR3 consists of 14 residues. Germline V gene sequence: CDR1 SGDLS, CDR2 YYNGEE. CDR3 protein: CASSVGTSSETQYF. DNA for the CDR3: TGTGCCAGCAGCGTAGGTACTAGCTCGGAGACCCAGTACTTC.

The sample holds many counts of this clonotype. The chain links TRBV12-3 or TRBV12-4 to TRBJ2-7; D not resolved. V was pared by 5 bases and J by 6 bases, with 17 bases between. The CDR3 runs 14 residues. CDR3 sequence reads: CASSPTLPGGEQYF. CDR3 nucleotide sequence: TGTGCCAGCAGTCCGACTCTCCCGGGCGGCGAGCAGTACTTC.

This chain connects TRBV19 to TRBJ1-5; D remains unclear. The CDR3 sequence is 15 residues long. Germline lookup yields CDR1 LNHDA and CDR2 SQIVND (reference sequence). V gave up 4 bases and J gave up 0 bases, with 10 bases separating them. CDR3 nucleotides: TGTGCCAGTAGTACCCCCGCGTATAGCAATCAGCCCCAGCATTTT. Amino acid sequence: CASSTPAYSNQPQHF.

This clonotype was counted at least ten times. J is TRBJ1-2 and V is TRBV6-1, with 8 bases that match TRBD1. The trim removed 6 bases at V and 2 bases at J, leaving 2 bases unmatched. Per germline, CDR1 MNHNS and CDR2 SASEGT. CDR3 size: 13 residues. The CDR3, as DNA: TGTGCCAGCAGCCGACAGGGGAACTATGGCTACACCTTC. Translated, it gives CASSRQGNYGYTF.

This chain connects TRBV20-1 to TRBJ2-3; 9 bases agree with TRBD2. V lost 2 bases, J lost 2 bases, and 8 bases stayed unmatched. CDR3 size: 16 residues. The germline gives CDR1 DFQATT, CDR2 SNEGSKA (reference sequence). CDR3 protein: CSARSGAGGNTDTQYF. The DNA of the CDR3 is TGCAGTGCTAGATCAGGGGCGGGGGGGAACACAGATACGCAGTATTTT.

This clonotype occurred a few times. The chain has TRBV11-2 and TRBJ2-2, with 9 bases fitting TRBD1. With V trimmed by 6 bases and J by 6 bases, 11 bases remained unmatched. Germline V lookup: CDR1 SGHAT, CDR2 FQNNGV. The CDR3 runs to 16 residues. The CDR3 region has the DNA TGTGCCAGCAGGAAACCGGGACAGGGTCGTGCCGGGGAGCTGTTTTTT. Its protein product is CASRKPGQGRAGELFF.

This clonotype showed up many times. The chain combines TRBV7-3 with TRBJ2-6, with D unresolved. The germline CDR1 and CDR2 sequences are SGHTA and FQGTGA. There are 16 residues in the CDR3. The V gene lost 4 bases and the J gene lost 4 bases, with 14 bases spanning the gap. Here the CDR3 reads CASSSGEASGANVLTF. The CDR3 nucleotides read TGTGCCAGCAGCTCCGGCGAGGCGTCCGGGGCCAACGTCCTGACTTTC.

In its sample, this clonotype was seen many times. The chain joins TRBV3-1 to TRBJ1-1, with a tentative D call TRBD1 (5 bases). This CDR3 contains 12 residues. Germline V CDR1 and CDR2: LGHDT, YNNKEL (reference sequence). The V end lost 5 bases, the J end lost 1 base, and 5 bases lay between the germline ends. The CDR3 is CASSGANTEAFF. The CDR3 DNA reads as TGTGCCAGCAGCGGGGCGAACACTGAAGCTTTCTTT.

The chain has TRBV24-1 and TRBJ2-5; possible D gene TRBD1, 5 bases. Trimming stripped 0 bases from V and 4 bases from J, with 11 bases between. Germline-derived CDR1 and CDR2 are KGHDR and SFDVKD. This CDR3 is built from 15 residues. The CDR3, as DNA: TGTGCCACCAGTGATTTGCAGCAGGGTAGAGAGACCCAGTACTTC. Translated, it gives CATSDLQQGRETQYF.

This clonotype was seen ten or more times. The genes are TRBV2 and TRBJ2-1, with 8 bases that match TRBD1. Germline V CDR1 and CDR2: SNHLY, FYNNEI. With V trimmed by 3 bases and J by 7 bases, 8 bases remained unmatched. This CDR3 contains 15 residues. The CDR3 DNA is TGTGCCAGCAGTGACGTGACAGGGGCCCCGAATGAGCAGTTCTTC. It codes for CASSDVTGAPNEQFF. Drawing the rest from reference TRBV2 and TRBJ2-1, the complete variable domain is EPEVTQTPSHQVTQMGQEVILRCVPISNHLYFYWYRQILGQKVEFLVSFYNNEISEKSEIFDDQFSVERPDGSNFTLKIRSTKLEDSAMYFCASSDVTGAPNEQFFGPGTRLTVL.

The DNA for the CDR3 is TGTGCCAGCAGCTTCGAAATGAACACTGAAGCTTTCTTT. This codes for CASSFEMNTEAFF. This chain links TRBV7-9 with TRBJ1-1; D remains unclear. With 3 bases removed from V and 0 bases from J, the gap between germline ends came to 5 bases. CDR3 length: 13 residues. CDR1 is SEHNR and CDR2 is FQNEAQ in the germline V gene (reference sequence).

The sample holds many counts of this clonotype. The chain has TRBV5-1 and TRBJ1-4; D may be TRBD1 (5 bases). There are 15 residues in the CDR3. Per germline, CDR1 SGHRS and CDR2 YFSETQ. V was cut by 4 bases and J by 7 bases, with 17 bases left in between. The CDR3 nucleotides read TGCGCCAGCAGCCTGATCGGGGCGGCTGGTGAAAAACTGTTTTTT. Encoded protein: CASSLIGAAGEKLFF.

This clonotype was recorded once. V usage is TRBV9 and J usage is TRBJ1-1, with D perhaps TRBD1 (5 bases). V gave up 0 bases and J gave up 2 bases, with 11 bases separating them. The CDR3 is 15 residues long. Germline V gene data show CDR1 as SGDLS and CDR2 as YYNGEE. The CDR3 spells CASSVDPGDNTEAFF. The CDR3 coding sequence is TGTGCCAGCAGCGTAGACCCCGGGGACAACACTGAAGCTTTCTTT.

This clonotype was picked up many times. The chain uses TRBV18 and TRBJ2-1; 9 bases are a match to TRBD1. The CDR3 sequence is 13 residues long. Germline-derived CDR1 and CDR2 are KGHSH and LQKENI. The V gene end was trimmed by 3 bases and the J gene end by 10 bases; junction bases not matched to a gene: 4. The CDR3 DNA sequence: TGTGCCAGCTCACCCAGGACAGGGGCAGAGCAGTTCTTC. It specifies CASSPRTGAEQFF.

This clonotype was counted only a few times. The genes are TRBV12-3 or TRBV12-4 and TRBJ1-1, with 8 bases that match TRBD1. Trimming at V came to 6 bases and at J to 4 bases, leaving 7 bases not matched to a gene. The CDR3 contains 14 residues. This chain's CDR3 is CASSHTGGVTEAFF. The CDR3 DNA reads TGTGCCAGCAGCCATACAGGGGGAGTCACTGAAGCTTTCTTT.

This clonotype showed up many times. The chain uses TRBV12-3 or TRBV12-4 and TRBJ1-1; tentative D call: TRBD1 (5 bases). V lost 5 bases and J 2 bases, leaving 15 bases between the germline ends. The CDR3 totals 15 residues. CDR3 DNA sequence: TGTGCCAGCAGTCCTCCGACAGTGATCAACACTGAAGCTTTCTTT. Its translation: CASSPPTVINTEAFF.

This clonotype has a single count. The chain employs TRBV6-5 and TRBJ2-4, with 7 bases matching TRBD1. Per the germline V gene, CDR1 is MNHEY and CDR2 is SVGAGI. The CDR3 is 18 amino acids. Unmatched junction bases numbered 10, after V lost 2 bases and J lost 0 bases. CDR3 coding DNA: TGTGCCAGCAGTTACCCTACCGACAGGGATCGAGCCAAAAACATTCAGTACTTC. This encodes CASSYPTDRDRAKNIQYF.

This clonotype was seen repeatedly, ten times or more. This chain uses TRBV7-8 with TRBJ2-5; TRBD1 might be the D (6 bases). Germline CDR1 and CDR2: SGHVS and FQNEAQ. V was shortened by 1 base and J by 4 bases, with 13 bases between the two germline ends. This CDR3 is built from 15 residues. CDR3 coding DNA: TGTGCCAGCAGCTTAGAAACAGGGTCGACAGAGACCCAGTACTTC. Translating gives CASSLETGSTETQYF.

This clonotype has ten or more counts. This chain connects TRBV12-3 or TRBV12-4 to TRBJ1-2; tentatively, D is TRBD1 (5 bases). The V and J ends lost 0 bases and 4 bases respectively, with 6 bases between them. The CDR3 runs 13 residues. The CDR3: CASSLADSYGYTF. CDR3 DNA: TGTGCCAGCAGTTTAGCCGACAGCTATGGCTACACCTTC.

This clonotype has only a few counts. V usage is TRBV6-5 and J usage is TRBJ2-5, with 7 positions matching TRBD1. The CDR3 is 15 amino acids. Germline V CDR1 and CDR2: MNHEY, SVGAGI. V trimming: 0 bases; J trimming: 1 base; junction bases outside the gene matches: 2. Written as DNA, the CDR3 is TGTGCCAGCAGTTACTCCCACAGGGGCCAAGAGACCCAGTACTTC. Its translation is CASSYSHRGQETQYF.

V and J are TRBV29-1 and TRBJ1-2, with 9 bases aligning to TRBD1. This CDR3 spans 13 amino acids. V was clipped by 6 bases and J by 7 bases; unmatched bases: 9. From germline, CDR1 is SQVTM and CDR2 ANQGSEA. CDR3 amino acids: CSVQPGQGVGYTF. For the CDR3, the DNA is TGCAGCGTACAACCGGGACAGGGAGTTGGCTACACCTTC. Complete variable domain (other parts from reference TRBV29-1 and TRBJ1-2): SAVISQKPSRDICQRGTSLTIQCQVDSQVTMMFWYRQQPGQSLTLIATANQGSEATYESGFVIDKFPISRPNLTFSTLTVSNMSPEDSSIYLCSVQPGQGVGYTFGSGTRLTVV.

This chain uses TRBV3-1 with TRBJ2-3; TRBD2 agrees at 12 bases. Per the germline V gene, CDR1 is LGHDT and CDR2 is YNNKEL (reference sequence). The length of the CDR3 is 17 residues. The V and J ends lost 6 bases and 2 bases, in that order; junction bases with no gene match: 9. CDR3 amino acids: CASSLEGLAGDTDTQYF. CDR3 in DNA: TGTGCCAGCAGTCTAGAGGGACTAGCGGGCGACACAGATACGCAGTATTTT.

This clonotype was found a few times. The chain joins TRBV7-9 to TRBJ2-7; 10 bases line up with TRBD1. The CDR3 covers 15 residues. Losses at the gene ends were 5 bases for V and 3 bases for J; bases not matched to a gene: 7. Germline V CDR1 and CDR2: SEHNR, FQNEAQ (reference sequence). This CDR3 is CASSAGTGELYEQYF. For the CDR3, the DNA is TGTGCCAGCAGCGCCGGGACAGGGGAGCTCTACGAGCAGTACTTC.

This clonotype has a handful of counts. V and J are TRBV11-2 and TRBJ2-1; D not certain. The CDR3 spans 13 residues. Trimming pared 0 bases from V and 7 bases from J, leaving 7 bases between. Germline V gene lookup returns CDR1 SGHAT and CDR2 FQNNGV. This CDR3 reads CASSLERWNEQFF. The CDR3 DNA is TGTGCCAGCAGCTTAGAAAGGTGGAATGAGCAGTTCTTC. Combining the CDR3 with reference TRBV11-2 and TRBJ2-1 gives the whole variable domain EAGVAQSPRYKIIEKRQSVAFWCNPISGHATLYWYQQILGQGPKLLIQFQNNGVVDDSQLPKDRFSAERLKGVDSTLKIQPAKLEDSAVYLCASSLERWNEQFFGPGTRLTVL.